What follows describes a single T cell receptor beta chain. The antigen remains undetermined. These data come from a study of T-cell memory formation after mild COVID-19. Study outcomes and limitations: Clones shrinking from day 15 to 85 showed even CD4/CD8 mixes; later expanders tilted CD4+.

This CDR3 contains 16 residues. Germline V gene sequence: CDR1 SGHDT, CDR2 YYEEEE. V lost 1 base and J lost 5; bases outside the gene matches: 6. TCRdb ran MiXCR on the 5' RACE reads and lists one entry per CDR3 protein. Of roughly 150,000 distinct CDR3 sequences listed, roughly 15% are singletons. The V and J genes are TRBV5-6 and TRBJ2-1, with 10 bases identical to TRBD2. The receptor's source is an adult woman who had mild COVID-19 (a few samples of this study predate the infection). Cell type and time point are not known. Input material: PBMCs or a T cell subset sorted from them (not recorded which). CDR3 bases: TGTGCCAGCAGCTTGTGGTCCAGCGGGAGGGACAATGAGCAGTTCTTC. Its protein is CASSLWSSGRDNEQFF.